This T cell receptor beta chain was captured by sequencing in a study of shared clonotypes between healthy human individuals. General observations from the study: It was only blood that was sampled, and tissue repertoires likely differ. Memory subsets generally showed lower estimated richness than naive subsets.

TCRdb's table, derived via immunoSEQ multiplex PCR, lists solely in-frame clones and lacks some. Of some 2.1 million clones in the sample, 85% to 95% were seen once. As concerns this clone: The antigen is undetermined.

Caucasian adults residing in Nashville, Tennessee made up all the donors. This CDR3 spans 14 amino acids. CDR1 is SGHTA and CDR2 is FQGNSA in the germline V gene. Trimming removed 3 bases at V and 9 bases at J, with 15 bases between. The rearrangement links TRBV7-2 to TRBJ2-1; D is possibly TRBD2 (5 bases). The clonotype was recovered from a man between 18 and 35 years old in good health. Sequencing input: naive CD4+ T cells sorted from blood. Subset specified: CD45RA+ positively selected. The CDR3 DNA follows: TGTGCCAGCAGCTTCGAGAGGGTCTCGGCTGAGCAGTTCTTC. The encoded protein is CASSFERVSAEQFF.